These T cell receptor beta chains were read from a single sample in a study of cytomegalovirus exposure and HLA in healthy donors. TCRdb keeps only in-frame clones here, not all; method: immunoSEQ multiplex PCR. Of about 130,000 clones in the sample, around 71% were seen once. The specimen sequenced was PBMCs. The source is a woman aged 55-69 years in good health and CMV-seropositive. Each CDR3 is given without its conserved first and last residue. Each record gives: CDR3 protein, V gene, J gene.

ASSSPGQGDGGELF	TRBV27	TRBJ2-2
ASSWRVQDGYT	TRBV6-1	TRBJ1-2
ASSLNSPGEQY	TRBV7-3	TRBJ2-7
ASSLTVASYGYT	TRBV7-8	TRBJ1-2
ASSQEAQLTNYGYT	TRBV4-1	TRBJ1-2
ASIPQDGHLYT	TRBV6-6	TRBJ1-2
ASRPIGQVLYGYT	TRBV6-5	TRBJ1-2
ASSPPGQTNSPLH	TRBV18	TRBJ1-6
ASSLGPGPNQPQH	TRBV5-1	TRBJ1-5
ASSECSIRNVDYGYT	TRBV6-4	TRBJ1-2
SVGIGLNTEAF	TRBV29-1	TRBJ1-1
ASSNLRGSYGYT	TRBV19	TRBJ1-2
ASSPTGTTEAF	TRBV11-3	TRBJ1-1
ASSEYSGANVLT	TRBV6-4	TRBJ2-6
ASRGDSTGELF	TRBV10-1	TRBJ2-2
GRGGAETQY	TRBV20-1	TRBJ2-5
ASSFGTGIFTDTQY	TRBV5-8	TRBJ2-3
ASSVGTGIFGNTIY	TRBV9	TRBJ1-3
ASTKGRGDEKLF	TRBV7-9	TRBJ1-4
ASSLTGMVDSPLH	TRBV9	TRBJ1-6
ASSFLERAGIGYGYT	TRBV7-9	TRBJ1-2
ASSLVQGAYEQY	TRBV7-6	TRBJ2-7
ASNGQSSYNSPLH	TRBV6-6	TRBJ1-6
ATSRARGGRNTIY	TRBV15	TRBJ1-3
SSIPPGTSRVYEQY	TRBV7-9	TRBJ2-7
ASNRAGELYEQY	TRBV19	TRBJ2-7
ASSPKGTGERVRGY	TRBV27	TRBJ2-5
ASSEEGGRRAGPQH	TRBV2	TRBJ1-5